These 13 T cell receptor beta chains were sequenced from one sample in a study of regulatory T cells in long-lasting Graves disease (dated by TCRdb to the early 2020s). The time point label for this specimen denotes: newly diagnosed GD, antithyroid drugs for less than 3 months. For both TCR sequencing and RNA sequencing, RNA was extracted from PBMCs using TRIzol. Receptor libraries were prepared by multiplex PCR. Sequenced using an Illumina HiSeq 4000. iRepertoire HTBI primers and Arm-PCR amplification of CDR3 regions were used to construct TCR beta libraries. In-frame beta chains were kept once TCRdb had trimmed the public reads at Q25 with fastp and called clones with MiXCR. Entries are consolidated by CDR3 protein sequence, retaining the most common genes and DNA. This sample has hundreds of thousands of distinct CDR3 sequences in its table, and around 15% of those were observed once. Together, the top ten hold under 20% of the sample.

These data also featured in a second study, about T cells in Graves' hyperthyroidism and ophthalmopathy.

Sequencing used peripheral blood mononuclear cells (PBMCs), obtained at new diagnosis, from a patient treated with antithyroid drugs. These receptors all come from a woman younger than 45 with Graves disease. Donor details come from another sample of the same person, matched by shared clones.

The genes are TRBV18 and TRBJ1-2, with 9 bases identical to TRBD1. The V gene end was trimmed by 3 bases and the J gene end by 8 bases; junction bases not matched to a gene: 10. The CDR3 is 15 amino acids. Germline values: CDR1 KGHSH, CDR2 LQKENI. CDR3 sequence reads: CASSPSGQGNRGYTF. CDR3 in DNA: TGTGCCAGCTCACCTTCGGGACAGGGAAATCGAGGCTACACCTTC.

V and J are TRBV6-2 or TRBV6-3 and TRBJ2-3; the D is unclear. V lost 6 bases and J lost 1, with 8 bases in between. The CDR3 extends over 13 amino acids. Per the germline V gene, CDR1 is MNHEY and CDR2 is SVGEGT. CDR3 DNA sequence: TGTGCCAGCAGCTATGACGGCACAGATACGCAGTATTTT. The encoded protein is CASSYDGTDTQYF.

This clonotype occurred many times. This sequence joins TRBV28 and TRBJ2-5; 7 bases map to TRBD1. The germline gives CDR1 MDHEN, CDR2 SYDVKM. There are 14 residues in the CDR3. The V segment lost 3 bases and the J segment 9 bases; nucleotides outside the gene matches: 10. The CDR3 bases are TGTGCCAGCAGTTTGATTGGGGGACAGACGGCCCAGTACTTC. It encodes CASSLIGGQTAQYF.

The CDR3: CASRVLAGDYEQYF. The CDR3 DNA sequence: TGTGCCAGCAGGGTACTAGCGGGAGACTACGAGCAGTACTTC. V gene TRBV6-1 combines with J gene TRBJ2-7; 11 bases are a match to TRBD2. This CDR3 has 14 residues. Germline V gives CDR1 MNHNS, CDR2 SASEGT. J gave up 3 bases and V 6 bases, and 4 bases lay outside the gene matches.

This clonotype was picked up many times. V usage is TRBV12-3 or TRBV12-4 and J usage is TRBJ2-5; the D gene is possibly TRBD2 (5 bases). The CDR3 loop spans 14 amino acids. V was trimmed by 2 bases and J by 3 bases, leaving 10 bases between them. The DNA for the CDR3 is TGTGCCAGCAGTTTACTAGCTCAGAAAGAGACCCAGTACTTC. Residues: CASSLLAQKETQYF.

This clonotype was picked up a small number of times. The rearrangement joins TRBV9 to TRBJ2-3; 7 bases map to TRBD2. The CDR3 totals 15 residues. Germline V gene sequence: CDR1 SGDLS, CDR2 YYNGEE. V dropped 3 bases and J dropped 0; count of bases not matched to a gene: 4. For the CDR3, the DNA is TGTGCCAGCAGCGCGCAGGGAGGGAGCACAGATACGCAGTATTTT. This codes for CASSAQGGSTDTQYF. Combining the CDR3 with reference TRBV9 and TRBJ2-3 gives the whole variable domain DSGVTQTPKHLITATGQRVTLRCSPRSGDLSVYWYQQSLDQGLQFLIQYYNGEERAKGNILERFSAQQFPDLHSELNLSSLELGDSALYFCASSAQGGSTDTQYFGPGTRLTVL.

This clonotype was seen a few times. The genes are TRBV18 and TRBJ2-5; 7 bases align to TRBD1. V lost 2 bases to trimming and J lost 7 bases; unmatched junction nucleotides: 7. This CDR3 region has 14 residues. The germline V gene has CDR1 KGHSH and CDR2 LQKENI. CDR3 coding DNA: TGTGCCAGCTCACCAGGGACAGCGTGGGGGACCCAGTACTTC. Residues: CASSPGTAWGTQYF. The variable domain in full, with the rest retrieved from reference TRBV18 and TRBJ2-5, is NAGVMQNPRHLVRRRGQEARLRCSPMKGHSHVYWYRQLPEEGLKFMVYLQKENIIDESGMPKERFSAEFPKEGPSILRIQQVVRGDSAAYFCASSPGTAWGTQYFGPGTRLLVL.

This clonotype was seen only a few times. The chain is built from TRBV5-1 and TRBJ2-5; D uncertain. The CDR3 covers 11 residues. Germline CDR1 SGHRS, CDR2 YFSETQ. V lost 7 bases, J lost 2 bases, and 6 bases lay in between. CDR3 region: CASVLQETQYF. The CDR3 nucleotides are TGCGCCAGCGTGCTGCAAGAGACCCAGTACTTC.

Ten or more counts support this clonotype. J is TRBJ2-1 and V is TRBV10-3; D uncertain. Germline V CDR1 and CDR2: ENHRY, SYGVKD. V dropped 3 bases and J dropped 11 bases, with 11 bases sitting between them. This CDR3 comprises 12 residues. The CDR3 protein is CAISDSQKKQFF. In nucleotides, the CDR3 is TGTGCCATCAGTGATTCCCAGAAAAAGCAGTTCTTC.

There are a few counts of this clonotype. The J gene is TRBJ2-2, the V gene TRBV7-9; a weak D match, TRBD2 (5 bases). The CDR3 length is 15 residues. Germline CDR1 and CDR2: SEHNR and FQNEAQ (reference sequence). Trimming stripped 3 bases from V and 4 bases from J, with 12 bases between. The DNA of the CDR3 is TGTGCCAGCAGCTTCCCCTCTAGCTCCACCGGGGAGCTGTTTTTT. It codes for CASSFPSSSTGELFF.

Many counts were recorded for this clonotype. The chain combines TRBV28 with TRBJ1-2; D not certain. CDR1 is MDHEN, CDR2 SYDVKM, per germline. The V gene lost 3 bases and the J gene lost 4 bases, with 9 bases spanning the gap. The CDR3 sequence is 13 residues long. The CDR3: CASSLMSVYGYTF. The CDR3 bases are TGTGCCAGCAGTTTGATGTCGGTCTATGGCTACACCTTC.

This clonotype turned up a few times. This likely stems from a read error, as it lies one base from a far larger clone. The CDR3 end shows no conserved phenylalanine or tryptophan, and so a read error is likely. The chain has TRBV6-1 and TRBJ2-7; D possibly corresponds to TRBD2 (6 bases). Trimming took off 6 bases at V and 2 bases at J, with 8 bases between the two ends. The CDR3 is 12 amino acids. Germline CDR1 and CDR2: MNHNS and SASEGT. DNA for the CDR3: TGTGCCAGCAGCCGCGGGACCTACGAGCAGTACTCC. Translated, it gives CASSRGTYEQYS.

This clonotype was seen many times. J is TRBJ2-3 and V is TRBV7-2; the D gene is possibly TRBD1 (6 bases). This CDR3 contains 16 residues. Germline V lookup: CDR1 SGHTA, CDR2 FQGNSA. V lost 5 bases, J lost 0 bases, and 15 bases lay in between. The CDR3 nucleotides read TGTGCCAGCAGCCCAAGGGCGAGGGGGAGCACAGATACGCAGTATTTT. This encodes CASSPRARGSTDTQYF.